One and the same sample provided the 26 T cell receptor beta chains below, sequenced in a study of blood T cells in healthy people across ages. A second PCR, run for about 7 to 11 cycles, used a sample-barcoded 5' primer plus a J-beta primer mix. MiXCR, run by TCRdb on the 5' RACE reads, gives a single entry per CDR3 protein. The sample includes about 640,000 distinct CDR3 sequences, 25% to 30% of them seen just once. The sample was blood. The receptor set was obtained from a woman older than 75 in good health.

This clonotype appeared a few times. V is TRBV7-2 and J is TRBJ2-3; the match to TRBD2 covers 8 bases. Germline V lookup: CDR1 SGHTA, CDR2 FQGNSA. The V gene end was trimmed by 3 bases and the J gene end by 12 bases; junction bases not matched to a gene: 5. This CDR3 has 12 residues. The CDR3 loop reads CASSFAAGGQYF. In DNA form, the CDR3 reads TGTGCCAGCAGCTTCGCCGCGGGAGGCCAGTATTTT.

This clonotype was recorded many times. The chain carries TRBV20-1 and TRBJ2-5; 9 bases agree with TRBD1. The CDR3 is 13 amino acids. V lost 5 bases and J lost 7; bases outside the gene matches: 8. Germline CDR1 reads DFQATT; CDR2 reads SNEGSKA (reference sequence). CDR3 loop: CSAEQGAQGTQYF. The CDR3 region has the DNA TGCAGTGCTGAACAGGGGGCGCAGGGGACCCAGTACTTC.

This clonotype turned up a few times. The chain joins TRBV7-2 to TRBJ1-1; perhaps TRBD1 as D (5 bases). Germline lookup yields CDR1 SGHTA and CDR2 FQGNSA. The CDR3 runs to 15 residues. V lost 6 bases and J lost 4, with 18 bases in between. As DNA, the CDR3 is TGTGCCAGCAGACCCCGGACCGGGGCCGGCACTGAAGCTTTCTTT. Its protein product is CASRPRTGAGTEAFF.

Comments on this clonotype: A much larger clonotype is one base distant, so this may be a read error. The chain joins TRBV6-6 to TRBJ2-1; TRBD2 aligns across 7 bases. The last part of the DNA fits TRBJ2-7 better; the J call may be wrong. The germline V gene has CDR1 MNHNY and CDR2 SVGAGI (reference sequence). The CDR3 is made up of 17 amino acids. CDR3 nucleotide sequence: TGTGCCAGCAGTTCCCCAGGGAAGCGGGGTCGCTACAATGAGCAGTACTTC. It encodes CASSSPGKRGRYNEQYF.

The rearrangement links TRBV5-6 to TRBJ2-1, with 8 bases identical to TRBD2. The trim removed 4 bases at V and 4 bases at J, leaving 7 bases unmatched. Germline CDR1 SGHDT, CDR2 YYEEEE. The CDR3 runs to 15 residues. CDR3 loop: CASSPGGSPYNEQFF. DNA of the CDR3: TGTGCCAGCAGCCCGGGGGGGTCACCTTACAATGAGCAGTTCTTC.

V usage is TRBV5-1 and J usage is TRBJ1-2; D may be TRBD1 (5 bases). The germline CDR1 and CDR2 sequences are SGHRS and YFSETQ. Deletions cut 1 base from V and 8 bases from J, with 9 bases between. The CDR3 extends over 12 amino acids. The CDR3 DNA reads TGCGCCAGCAGCTTGAGGAGGGACGGCTACACCTTC. This gives the protein CASSLRRDGYTF.

In its sample, this clonotype was seen many times. CDR3 DNA: TGTGCCAGCAGTACGAACAGGGGAGAGCAGTTCTTC. Its translation is CASSTNRGEQFF. This chain joins TRBV6-5 and TRBJ2-1; 7 nucleotides align to TRBD1. CDR3 length equals 12 residues. Trimming took 5 bases from V and 10 from J; bases not matched to a gene: 5. CDR1 and CDR2 (germline): MNHEY, SVGAGI.

The rearrangement joins TRBV12-3 or TRBV12-4 to TRBJ1-2; 7 bases line up with TRBD1. V gave up 3 bases and J gave up 8 bases; unmatched junction bases: 6. The CDR3 is 13 amino acids. CDR3 protein: CASSFGQGVGYTF. CDR3 bases: TGTGCCAGCAGTTTTGGGCAGGGGGTCGGCTACACCTTC.

This clonotype was counted ten times or more. This CDR3 reads CASMKGYGYTF. CDR3 nucleotides: TGTGCCAGCATGAAAGGCTATGGCTACACCTTC. The rearrangement joins TRBV28 to TRBJ1-2; no firm D call. Trimming removed 7 bases from V and 4 bases from J, with 7 bases in between. The CDR3 length is 11 residues. CDR1 and CDR2 from the germline V gene are MDHEN and SYDVKM.

This chain connects TRBV12-3 or TRBV12-4 to TRBJ1-2; perhaps TRBD1 as D (6 bases). The V end lost 7 bases, the J end lost 4 bases, and 25 bases lay between the germline ends. This CDR3 spans 17 amino acids. CDR3 region: CASTTSLGGRWGYGYTF. For the CDR3, the DNA is TGTGCCAGCACCACTTCCTTGGGGGGGCGGTGGGGCTATGGCTACACCTTC.

V gene TRBV7-2 combines with J gene TRBJ2-6; D is possibly TRBD1 (5 bases). The V end lost 1 base, the J end lost 2 bases, and 9 bases lay between the germline ends. The CDR3 is 16 amino acids. Germline assignment: CDR1 SGHTA and CDR2 FQGNSA. CDR3 loop: CASSLDQGAGANVLTF. CDR3 coding DNA: TGTGCCAGCAGCTTAGACCAAGGGGCTGGGGCCAACGTCCTGACTTTC.

This clonotype was counted a few times. Since a much larger clone is just one base distant, this may be a read error. The chain joins TRBV20-1 to TRBJ1-2; the D is unclear. Looked up from germline, CDR1 is DFQATT and CDR2 is SNEGSKA (reference sequence). This CDR3 region has 16 residues. The CDR3 DNA sequence: TGCAGTGCTAGAGACTTGGACGGCCGTGACGTATATGACTACACCTTC. Protein sequence: CSARDLDGRDVYDYTF.

This clonotype was counted many times. The genes are TRBV10-3 and TRBJ2-7; D is ambiguous. Trimming left V 2 bases short and J 1 base short, with 6 bases between. The CDR3 has 13 residues. CDR1 and CDR2 (germline): ENHRY, SYGVKD. The CDR3 DNA is TGTGCCATCAGTGAGAAGACTTCCTACGAGCAGTACTTC. Protein sequence: CAISEKTSYEQYF.

V usage is TRBV30 and J usage is TRBJ1-1; D ambiguous. The CDR3 extends over 11 amino acids. Germline CDR1 GTSNPN, CDR2 SVGIG (reference sequence). V lost 1 base and J lost 7, with 7 bases in between. Written as DNA, the CDR3 is TGTGCCTGGAGTGGCACTTTTGAAGCTTTCTTT. Protein: CAWSGTFEAFF.

The table lists this clonotype with many counts. This chain's CDR3 is CASSENGNEQFF. The CDR3 DNA reads as TGTGCCAGCAGCGAGAACGGGAATGAGCAGTTCTTC. The chain joins TRBV9 to TRBJ2-1; unclear D gene. Trimming stripped 3 bases from V and 7 bases from J, with 8 bases between. CDR1 is SGDLS, CDR2 YYNGEE, per germline. The CDR3 is made up of 12 amino acids.

This clonotype was seen at least ten times. This sequence joins TRBV11-2 and TRBJ2-7; TRBD1 matches at 7 bases. Germline CDR1 SGHAT, CDR2 FQNNGV. The V gene end was trimmed by 5 bases and the J gene end by 4 bases; junction bases not matched to a gene: 11. This CDR3 is 15 amino acids long. CDR3 DNA: TGTGCCAGCAGCGGTGGACAGGTTCTAGCATACGAGCAGTACTTC. Protein sequence: CASSGGQVLAYEQYF.

The chain combines TRBV5-1 with TRBJ1-2, with D unresolved. The CDR3 is 15 amino acids. Per germline, CDR1 SGHRS and CDR2 YFSETQ. The ends were cut back, 0 bases at V and 4 bases at J, with 13 bases in the middle. The CDR3 nucleotides are TGCGCCAGCAGCTTGGTGACGGGGTTGGGCTATGGCTACACCTTC. Its translation: CASSLVTGLGYGYTF.

The gene calls are TRBV5-1 and TRBJ2-1; 15 bases map to TRBD2. Germline assignment: CDR1 SGHRS and CDR2 YFSETQ. The V segment lost 4 bases and the J segment 0 bases; nucleotides outside the gene matches: 5. The CDR3 covers 18 residues. CDR3 protein: CASSKGLAGGSSYNEQFF. CDR3 sequence (DNA): TGCGCCAGCAGCAAGGGACTAGCGGGGGGAAGCTCCTACAATGAGCAGTTCTTC.

This chain links TRBV15 with TRBJ2-3; D not certain. The CDR3 extends over 16 amino acids. With 3 bases removed from V and 4 bases from J, the gap between germline ends came to 17 bases. Germline lookup yields CDR1 LNHNV and CDR2 YYDKDF (reference sequence). This chain's CDR3 is CATSSRHFSTPDTQYF. The CDR3 DNA reads TGTGCCACCAGCAGTAGGCACTTCTCAACCCCAGATACGCAGTATTTT.

A note on this clonotype: This may be a read error: a much more frequent sequence differs by one nucleotide. The chain employs TRBV20-1 and TRBJ2-1; 7 nucleotides match TRBD2. The last part of the DNA fits TRBJ2-7 better; the J call may be wrong. The CDR3 extends over 14 amino acids. Per germline, CDR1 DFQATT and CDR2 SNEGSKA (reference sequence). Here the CDR3 reads CSASGGGTYNEQYF. Written as DNA, the CDR3 is TGCAGTGCTAGTGGCGGGGGAACATACAATGAGCAGTACTTC.

The rearrangement uses TRBV4-1 and TRBJ2-1; the match to TRBD2 covers 10 bases. Germline assignment: CDR1 MGHRA and CDR2 YSYEKL. This CDR3 contains 17 residues. The J segment lost 7 bases and the V segment lost 4 bases, leaving 13 bases of the junction unmatched. The CDR3 spells CASSLWSSGGARNEQFF. CDR3 sequence (DNA): TGCGCCAGCAGCCTCTGGTCGAGCGGGGGGGCTCGGAATGAGCAGTTCTTC.

The rearrangement joins TRBV6-5 to TRBJ1-6, with TRBD1 identical over 10 bases. The CDR3 is made up of 15 amino acids. Germline V gene sequence: CDR1 MNHEY, CDR2 SVGAGI. Losses at the gene ends were 6 bases for V and 9 bases for J; bases not matched to a gene: 8. CDR3 in amino acids: CASRPRQGASSPLHF. The CDR3 nucleotides read TGTGCCAGCAGGCCTAGACAGGGGGCGAGTTCACCCCTCCACTTT.

In this sample, this clonotype turned up many times. This chain joins TRBV18 and TRBJ2-6, with D unclear. This CDR3 contains 16 residues. The ends were cut back, 1 base at V and 0 bases at J, with 7 bases in the middle. Germline loops: CDR1 KGHSH, CDR2 LQKENI. As DNA, the CDR3 is TGTGCCAGCTCACCACAACTGACCTCTGGGGCCAACGTCCTGACTTTC. As protein: CASSPQLTSGANVLTF.

The sample holds many counts of this clonotype. The chain has TRBV7-2 and TRBJ2-5; D may be TRBD1 or TRBD2 (5 bases each). Germline CDR1 reads SGHTA; CDR2 reads FQGNSA. There are 15 residues in the CDR3. The V end lost 5 bases, the J end lost 1 base, and 14 bases lay between the germline ends. The CDR3 region is CASSQGYGGQETQYF. The CDR3 DNA reads as TGTGCCAGCAGCCAAGGGTATGGGGGCCAAGAGACCCAGTACTTC.

This clonotype has at least ten counts. The chain links TRBV27 to TRBJ1-4; perhaps TRBD1 as D (6 bases). The length of the CDR3 is 11 residues. The germline V gene has CDR1 MNHEY and CDR2 SMNVEV (reference sequence). V was pared by 5 bases and J by 11 bases, with 9 bases between. CDR3 sequence: CASSPGQKLFF. The CDR3 DNA reads TGTGCCAGCAGTCCCGGACAGAAACTGTTTTTT.

This clonotype was detected many times. The rearrangement links TRBV20-1 to TRBJ2-3; 9 positions match TRBD2. This CDR3 is 18 amino acids long. Germline V lookup: CDR1 DFQATT, CDR2 SNEGSKA (reference sequence). Germline trimming cut 0 bases from V and 2 bases from J; bases unmatched to any gene: 12. CDR3 nucleotides: TGCAGTGCTAGAGATTTCGGCGGGGGGGCGACATTCACAGATACGCAGTATTTT. Protein: CSARDFGGGATFTDTQYF.